These 10 T cell receptor beta chains came from one sample sequenced in a study of shared clonotypes between healthy human individuals. Assay used: immunoSEQ multiplex PCR; TCRdb lists only in-frame clones, some missing. Here the sample spans 1,400,000 or so clones, 98% being singletons. The specimen was naive CD4+ T cells sorted from blood. Subset: CD45RA+ positively selected. Every receptor here comes from a young man in good health.

CDR3 in amino acids: CASSLSKQAGFKYTF. The CDR3 DNA reads as TGTGCCAGCAGTTTATCGAAACAGGCTGGGTTCAAATACACCTTC. The rearrangement joins TRBV27 to TRBJ1-2; tentative D call: TRBD1 (5 bases). The CDR3 has 15 amino acids. CDR1 and CDR2 from the germline V gene are MNHEY and SMNVEV (reference sequence). Trimming cost V 0 bases and J 11 bases, with 19 bases left between them.

CDR3 nucleotides: TGTGCCAGCAGCTTAGCGCAGGGTGGCGACGAGCAGTACTTC. Its translation: CASSLAQGGDEQYF. This rearrangement joins TRBV7-6 to TRBJ2-7; D perhaps matches TRBD1 (5 bases). The CDR3 is 14 residues long. Germline loops: CDR1 SGHVS, CDR2 FNYEAQ. The V end was cut by 0 bases, the J end by 5 bases, with 11 bases between.

This chain connects TRBV6-1 to TRBJ2-2, with 8 bases that match TRBD1. There are 15 residues in the CDR3. Germline V gives CDR1 MNHNS, CDR2 SASEGT. Germline trimming cut 6 bases from V and 6 bases from J; bases unmatched to any gene: 9. The CDR3 DNA follows: TGTGCCAGCAGCGCCCAGGGGGCAAGGGCCGGGGAGCTGTTTTTT. As protein: CASSAQGARAGELFF.

In regard to this clone: Other DNA sequences in this specimen translate into the identical CDR3. The genes are TRBV5-1 and TRBJ1-5, with 11 positions matching TRBD1. Germline trimming cut 4 bases from V and 6 bases from J; bases unmatched to any gene: 6. Germline-derived CDR1 and CDR2 are SGHRS and YFSETQ. There are 15 residues in the CDR3. The chain's CDR3 is CASSLGTGGGQPQHF. CDR3 coding DNA: TGCGCCAGCAGCCTCGGGACAGGGGGAGGTCAGCCCCAGCATTTT.

This rearrangement joins TRBV9 to TRBJ2-1; maybe TRBD2 (6 bases). The V gene lost 4 bases and the J gene lost 5 bases, with 13 bases spanning the gap. The V gene's germline CDR1 is SGDLS and CDR2 YYNGEE. This CDR3 region has 14 residues. Here the CDR3 reads CASSPRELHNEQFF. The CDR3 coding sequence is TGTGCCAGCAGCCCACGGGAGCTCCACAATGAGCAGTTCTTC.

The CDR3 sequence: CSVGFGQEAFF. CDR3 bases: TGCAGCGTTGGCTTCGGACAGGAAGCTTTCTTT. This chain uses TRBV29-1 with TRBJ1-1, with D possibly being TRBD1 (6 bases). V was cut by 4 bases and J by 8 bases, with 11 bases left in between. The CDR3 is 11 amino acids. Germline V gene data show CDR1 as SQVTM and CDR2 as ANQGSEA.

The rearrangement uses TRBV18 and TRBJ1-5, with D hard to call. CDR1 and CDR2 (germline): KGHSH, LQKENI. The CDR3 is 13 residues long. V was clipped by 2 bases and J by 4 bases, with 6 bases between them. The CDR3 nucleotides read TGTGCCAGCTCACCAGACGCGAATCAGCCCCAGCATTTT. Residues: CASSPDANQPQHF.

This clone was detected only once. The chain employs TRBV19 and TRBJ1-5, with D possibly being TRBD1 (6 bases). This CDR3 is 16 amino acids long. Germline CDR1 and CDR2: LNHDA and SQIVND (reference sequence). Trimming cost V 1 base and J 7 bases, with 17 bases left between them. The CDR3 is CASSIVPGASMQPQHF. The CDR3, as DNA: TGTGCCAGTAGTATAGTTCCGGGGGCGTCTATGCAGCCCCAGCATTTT.

The V gene is TRBV28, the J gene TRBJ2-7; 9 bases agree with TRBD1. Germline CDR1 is MDHEN and CDR2 is SYDVKM. This CDR3 is 15 amino acids long. The trim removed 4 bases at V and 5 bases at J, leaving 9 bases unmatched. The CDR3 loop reads CASSSGGTGYHEQYF. For the CDR3, the DNA is TGTGCCAGCAGTTCTGGGGGGACAGGGTACCACGAGCAGTACTTC.

V is TRBV5-1 and J is TRBJ2-7; 10 nucleotides line up with TRBD2. V shed 0 bases, J shed 6 bases, and the junction held 6 bases outside the gene matches. Germline lookup yields CDR1 SGHRS and CDR2 YFSETQ. The length of the CDR3 is 15 residues. The CDR3 DNA follows: TGCGCCAGCAGCTTGGGAGCGGGAGGGCCGAGCGAGCAGTACTTC. This translates into CASSLGAGGPSEQYF.